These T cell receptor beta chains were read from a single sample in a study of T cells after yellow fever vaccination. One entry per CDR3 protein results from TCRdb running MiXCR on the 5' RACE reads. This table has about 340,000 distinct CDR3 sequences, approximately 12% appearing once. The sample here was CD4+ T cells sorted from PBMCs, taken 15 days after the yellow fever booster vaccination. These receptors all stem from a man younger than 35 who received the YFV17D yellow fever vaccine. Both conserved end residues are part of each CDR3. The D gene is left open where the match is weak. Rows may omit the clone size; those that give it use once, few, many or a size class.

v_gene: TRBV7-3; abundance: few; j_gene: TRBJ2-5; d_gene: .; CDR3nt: TGTGCCAGCAGCCTCATATCCCAAGAGACCCAGTACTTC; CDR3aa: CASSLISQETQYF
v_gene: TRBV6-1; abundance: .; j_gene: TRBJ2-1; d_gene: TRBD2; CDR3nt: TGTGCCAGCATCCGGGTAGGGGGGACTAGCGGGGAGGAGCAGTTCTTC; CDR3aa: CASIRVGGTSGEEQFF
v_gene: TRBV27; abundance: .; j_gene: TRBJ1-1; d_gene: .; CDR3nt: TGTGCCAGCAGCTGGGGGGCAGGGCTCCACTCGGGTGAAGCTTTCTTT; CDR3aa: CASSWGAGLHSGEAFF
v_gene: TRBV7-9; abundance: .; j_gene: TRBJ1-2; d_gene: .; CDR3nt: TGTGCCAGCAGCTTAGAAACCGGAGGTCATGGCTACACCTTC; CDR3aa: CASSLETGGHGYTF
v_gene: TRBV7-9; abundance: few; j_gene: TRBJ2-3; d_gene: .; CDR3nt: TGTGCCAGCAGCTTCGGCCGAGGGCTGTATTTT; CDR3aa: CASSFGRGLYF
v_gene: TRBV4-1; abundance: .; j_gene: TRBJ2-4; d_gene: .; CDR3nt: TGCGCCAGCAGCCAAGGGGGGGACCCCCTAGCCAAAAACATTCAGTACTTC; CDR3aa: CASSQGGDPLAKNIQYF
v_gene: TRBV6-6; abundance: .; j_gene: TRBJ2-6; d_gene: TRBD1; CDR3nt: TGTGCCAGCAGAGCGACAGGGGTCCCTGGGGCCAACGTCCTGACTTTC; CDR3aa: CASRATGVPGANVLTF
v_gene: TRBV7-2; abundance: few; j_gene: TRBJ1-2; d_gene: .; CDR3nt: TGTGCCAGCAGCGGGCAGTTGATCGGCTACACCTTC; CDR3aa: CASSGQLIGYTF
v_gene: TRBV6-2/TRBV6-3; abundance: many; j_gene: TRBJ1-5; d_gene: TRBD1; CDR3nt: TGTGCCAGCAGGCACTGGGTTGACAGGGGCAATCAGCCCCAGCATTTT; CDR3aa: CASRHWVDRGNQPQHF
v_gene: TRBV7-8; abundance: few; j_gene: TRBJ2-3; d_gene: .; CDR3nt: TGTGCCAGCAGCCAGGTGGCGGGCCTTAGCACAGATACGCAGTATTTT; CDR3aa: CASSQVAGLSTDTQYF
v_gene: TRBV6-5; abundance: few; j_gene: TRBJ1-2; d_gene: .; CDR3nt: TGTGCCAGCAGTTACTCGAAGAGTCCTTCAACCGTATATGGCTACACCTTC; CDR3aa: CASSYSKSPSTVYGYTF
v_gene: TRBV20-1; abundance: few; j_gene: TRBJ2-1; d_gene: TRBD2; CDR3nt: TGCAGTGCTAGAGCCAGCGGGGGGGCCCAGCAGTTCTTC; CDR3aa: CSARASGGAQQFF
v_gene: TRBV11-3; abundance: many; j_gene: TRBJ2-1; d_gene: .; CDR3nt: TGTGCCAGCAGCCTAACGGCGGGGGCGTACAATGAGCAGTTCTTC; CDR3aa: CASSLTAGAYNEQFF
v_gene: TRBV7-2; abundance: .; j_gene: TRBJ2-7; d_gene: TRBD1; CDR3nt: TGTGCCAGCAGCCCCGACAGGGGAACAAAGGCGTACTTC; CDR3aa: CASSPDRGTKAYF
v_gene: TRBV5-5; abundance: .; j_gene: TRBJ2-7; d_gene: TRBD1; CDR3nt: TGTGCCAGCAGCACAACAGGGGGCTCCGGCGAGCAGTACTTC; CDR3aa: CASSTTGGSGEQYF
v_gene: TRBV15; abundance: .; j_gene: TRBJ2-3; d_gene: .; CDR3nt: TGTGCCTCAGGCAGGGGCTCAGATACGCAGTATTTT; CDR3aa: CASGRGSDTQYF
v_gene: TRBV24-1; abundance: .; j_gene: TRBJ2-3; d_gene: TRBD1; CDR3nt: TGTGCCACCAGTTTCGGGGTAGGACAGGGGACAGATACGCAGTATTTT; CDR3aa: CATSFGVGQGTDTQYF
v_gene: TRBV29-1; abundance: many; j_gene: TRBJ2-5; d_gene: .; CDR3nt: TGCAGCGTTGGATCACAGGATGAGACCCAGTACTTC; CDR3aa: CSVGSQDETQYF